The T cell receptor (beta chain) under discussion was sequenced for a study of blood T cell repertoires in COVID-19. For the study at large: Donors in the United States, Italy and Spain gave samples during acute or convalescent COVID-19. Sample material is recorded as cDNA or gDNA derived from T cells, B-cell-depleted T cells, or PBMCs.

V was cut by 1 base and J by 8 bases, with 11 bases left in between. Germline V gene sequence: CDR1 SEHNR, CDR2 FQNEAQ (reference sequence). The CDR3 is 13 amino acids. Per the original data handling: Scientists estimated how many nucleated cells there were by amplifying reference gene primers. Sequenced by immunoSEQ multiplex PCR; TCRdb stores in-frame clones only, minus some. The V and J calls and the clone size are those of that table, but D and trimming were determined from the DNA. The repertoire holds some 130,000 clones, with approximately 88% as singletons. This sequence was found in a woman of 80 years or more with acute or convalescent COVID-19. The sequenced sample was peripheral blood. This chain connects TRBV7-9 to TRBJ1-2; no definite D call. The CDR3, as DNA: TGTGCCAGCAGCTTAGAGTGGGCGGGCGGCTACACCTTC. Translated: CASSLEWAGGYTF.